This TCR beta chain was found in a study of blood T cell repertoires in COVID-19. With 6 bases clipped from V and 2 bases from J, the junction kept 10 bases outside the gene matches. CDR1 is MNHEY, CDR2 SVGAGI, per germline. CDR3 length equals 15 residues. Only in-frame clones appear in the TCRdb table, and some are missing; sequencing was by immunoSEQ multiplex PCR. The table includes hundreds of thousands of clones, 80% to 90% detected once. The clonotype was recovered from a man between 25 and 39 years old who had recovered from COVID-19. The sample was PBMCs or T cells enriched from blood (not recorded which). J is TRBJ2-7 and V is TRBV6-5; 7 nucleotides align to TRBD1. This CDR3 reads CASRPPTGITYEQYF. The CDR3 DNA follows: TGTGCCAGCAGACCCCCGACAGGGATCACCTACGAGCAGTACTTC.